This T cell receptor (beta chain) comes out of a study of blood T cell repertoires in COVID-19. Study overall: Samples of COVID-19 (acute and convalescent) were obtained from the United States, Italy and Spain. In each case, the material was cDNA or gDNA derived from T cells, B-cell-depleted T cells, or PBMCs.

The ends were cut back, 4 bases at V and 11 bases at J, with 14 bases in the middle. This CDR3 comprises 12 residues. Germline V gene data show CDR1 as LGHNT and CDR2 as FRNRAP. Per the study methods: Quantification of nucleated cells was approximated via reference gene primer amplification. Measured with immunoSEQ multiplex PCR; TCRdb has only the in-frame clones, and not every one. Clone size and the V and J calls come from that table; the DNA yielded D and trimming. The sample has about 220,000 clones; 80% to 85% are singletons. Specimen: peripheral blood. The sequence was collected from a woman aged 60 to 75 with acute or convalescent COVID-19. The chain combines TRBV12-5 with TRBJ1-1, with a tentative D call TRBD1 (5 bases). The CDR3 loop reads CASGSEGREAFF. DNA for the CDR3: TGTGCTAGTGGTTCGGAGGGGCGGGAGGCTTTCTTT.